This is a list of T cell receptor beta chains from one sample in a study of T cell responses to AZD1222 COVID-19 vaccine. The table came from immunoSEQ multiplex PCR; TCRdb's copy has only in-frame clones and leaves some out. The table has some 120,000 clones, about 91% seen once. The input for sequencing was peripheral blood, taken on day 0 of AZD1222 vaccination. These receptors all come from an adult in good health. CDR3s include the opening cysteine and the closing phenylalanine or tryptophan. The D gene is left open where the match is weak. Some rows have no size entry. The others give once, few or many, or a class for an expanded clone.

clone_size j_call v_call d_call cdr3_nt cdr3_aa
- TRBJ1-1 TRBV19 TRBD1 TGTGCCAGTAGTATAGCCACAGGGGTCAAAACTGAAGCTTTCTTT CASSIATGVKTEAFF
- TRBJ2-5 TRBV19 - TGTGCCAGTAGTATAGGGAAAGGTTTGAAGGAGACCCAGTACTTC CASSIGKGLKETQYF
once TRBJ2-3 TRBV4-2 TRBD2 TGTGCCAGCAGCCAAGTCAGAGCGGGGGGGGTCACAGATACGCAGTATTTT CASSQVRAGGVTDTQYF
- TRBJ1-2 TRBV12-3/TRBV12-4 TRBD1 TGTGCCAGCAGCCAGACAGGGGGAGGTGGCTACACCTTC CASSQTGGGGYTF
- TRBJ1-2 TRBV19 TRBD1 TGTGCCAGTACCAATAGGGGGCTGTCGGGGAGGGTTGGAATCAGTGGCTACACCTTC CASTNRGLSGRVGISGYTF
- TRBJ1-5 TRBV6-2/TRBV6-3 TRBD1 TGTGCCAGCAGTTACTTAACGGGACAGGGGACTTCTAGCAATCAGCCCCAGCATTTT CASSYLTGQGTSSNQPQHF
few TRBJ1-1 TRBV3-1/TRBV3-2 - TGTGCCAGCAGCCAAGATGCAGGACCGAACACTGAAGCTTTCTTT CASSQDAGPNTEAFF
- TRBJ1-5 TRBV3-1/TRBV3-2 - TGTGCCAGCAGCCAAGATGTTGACCGCAGGCCCCAGCATTTT CASSQDVDRRPQHF
- TRBJ2-7 TRBV3-1/TRBV3-2 TRBD2 TGTGCCAGCAGCCAAAACCTAGCGGGGGGGAACGAGCAGTACTTC CASSQNLAGGNEQYF
- TRBJ2-3 TRBV11-2 TRBD1 TGTGCCAGCAGCTCAGACAGGGTCCCAGATACGCAGTATTTT CASSSDRVPDTQYF
- TRBJ1-1 TRBV5-1 TRBD1 TGCGCCAGCAGCCGGGGACAGGGGCCTGAAGCTTTCTTT CASSRGQGPEAFF
- TRBJ2-7 TRBV13 TRBD2 TGTGCCAGCAGCCTCAGCGGGGGCACCTACGAGCAGTACTTC CASSLSGGTYEQYF
- TRBJ2-1 TRBV5-1 TRBD2 TGCGCCAGCAGCTTGGGGGGTAGCGGGAATGAGCAGTTCTTC CASSLGGSGNEQFF
- TRBJ2-7 TRBV4-1 - TGCGCCAGCAGCCAAGGCGGCGCGGACGCCTACGAGCAGTACTTC CASSQGGADAYEQYF
- TRBJ2-5 TRBV4-2 TRBD1 TGTGCCAGCAGCCCCCATAACTCCCGGACAGGGGGCAGGGGGACCCAGTACTTC CASSPHNSRTGGRGTQYF
- TRBJ1-5 TRBV10-3 - TGTGCCATCAGTCAAGGGGTAGGCAATCAGCCCCAGCATTTT CAISQGVGNQPQHF
- TRBJ1-3 TRBV7-2 - TGTGCCAGCAGCTCCGGGACAACTGGAAACACCATATATTTT CASSSGTTGNTIYF
once TRBJ1-3 TRBV4-2 - TGTGCCAGCAGCCAGGGAAGTGACTCTGGAAACACCATATATTTT CASSQGSDSGNTIYF
- TRBJ1-2 TRBV7-2 - TGTGCCAGCAGCTCCGTGGGCAGACAAACCGGCTATGGCTACACCTTC CASSSVGRQTGYGYTF
- TRBJ1-4 TRBV5-1 TRBD1 TGCGCCAGCAGCTTGGCCGGGACAGGGTATGAAAAACTGTTTTTT CASSLAGTGYEKLFF
- TRBJ2-1 TRBV5-1 TRBD2 TGCGCCAGCAGCTCAACTAGCGGGGGGGCGAGGGAGCAGTTCTTC CASSSTSGGAREQFF
- TRBJ2-5 TRBV9 - TGTGCCAGCAGCGTAGGTGGGGAAGAGACCCAGTACTTC CASSVGGEETQYF
- TRBJ2-1 TRBV3-1/TRBV3-2 - TGTGCCAGCAGCCAAGATCTCGCGGGAAAGCAGTTCTTC CASSQDLAGKQFF
once TRBJ1-1 TRBV27 - TGTGCCAGCAGTTTACAGGGCCAGAACACTGAAGCTTTCTTT CASSLQGQNTEAFF
few TRBJ1-5 TRBV4-1 - TGCGCCAGCAGCCAGGGACACAATCAGCCCCAGCATTTT CASSQGHNQPQHF
once TRBJ2-1 TRBV9 TRBD1 TGTGCCAGCAGCGTAGCTATTACAGGGGGAAAATCCTACAATGAGCAGTTCTTC CASSVAITGGKSYNEQFF
- TRBJ2-2 TRBV6-2/TRBV6-3 - TGTGCCAGCAGTACAGCTGGGGAGCTGTTTTTT CASSTAGELFF